Listed here are 32 T cell receptor beta chains from one sample, sequenced in a study of OX40 agonist ivuxolimab in advanced cancers. TCRdb's table, derived via immunoSEQ multiplex PCR, lists solely in-frame clones and lacks some. The repertoire has 60,000 to 70,000 clones, approximately 89% of them found once; the top ten carry 12%. The sequencing used CD4+ or CD8+ T cells sorted from blood, collected in a trial of the OX40 agonist ivuxolimab. The receptor source for this set is an adult with an advanced solid tumor such as melanoma, head and neck, liver or kidney cancer.

The rearrangement links TRBV28 to TRBJ1-5; 9 bases align to TRBD1. The CDR3 spans 16 residues. Trimming took 1 base from V and 5 from J; bases not matched to a gene: 6. CDR1 is MDHEN, CDR2 SYDVKM, per germline. The CDR3 nucleotides are TGTGCCAGCAGTTTATATAAGACAGGGGGTGATCAGCCCCAGCATTTT. Protein sequence: CASSLYKTGGDQPQHF.

V usage is TRBV18 and J usage is TRBJ2-7, with 14 bases aligning to TRBD2. This CDR3 spans 18 amino acids. V trimming: 3 bases; J trimming: 4 bases; junction bases outside the gene matches: 11. The germline V gene has CDR1 KGHSH and CDR2 LQKENI. CDR3 sequence (DNA): TGTGCCAGCTCACCTCCGAGACTAGCGGGAGGGCGAGGGTACGAGCAGTACTTC. This sequence encodes CASSPPRLAGGRGYEQYF.

The chain uses TRBV21-1 and TRBJ2-3. TRBV21-1 is tagged as a pseudogene. The CDR3 is 14 amino acids. CDR3 loop: CASRGFKGWDTQYF. As DNA, the CDR3 is TGTGCCAGCAGAGGCTTCAAAGGTTGGGATACGCAGTATTTT.

J is TRBJ2-7 and V is TRBV6-5; D not certain. V was pared by 11 bases and J by 3 bases, with 17 bases between. The CDR3 length is 13 residues. Looked up from germline, CDR1 is MNHEY and CDR2 is SVGAGI. The CDR3: CAATLGFGYEQYF. The CDR3 coding sequence is TGTGCCGCAACTCTGGGTTTCGGCTACGAGCAGTACTTC.

The sample holds one count of this clone. The chain joins TRBV7-2 to TRBJ2-5; 8 bases fit TRBD1. The CDR3 covers 15 residues. The junction had 8 bases not matched to a gene; V was cut back by 3 bases and J by 5 bases. Germline CDR1 and CDR2: SGHTA and FQGNSA. The CDR3: CASSFNRGLGETQYF. CDR3 DNA: TGTGCCAGCAGCTTCAACAGGGGGTTAGGGGAGACCCAGTACTTC.

V is TRBV4-2 and J is TRBJ2-1, with TRBD2 matching over 9 bases. V dropped 8 bases and J dropped 4; count of bases not matched to a gene: 9. The CDR3 is 15 amino acids. CDR1 and CDR2 (germline): LGHNA, YNFKEQ. CDR3 DNA sequence: TGTGCCAGCCGAAAGGAGGCGGGAGGGTACAATGAGCAGTTCTTC. Protein: CASRKEAGGYNEQFF.

This chain uses TRBV5-1 with TRBJ1-2, with 12 bases fitting TRBD1. The CDR3 has 18 amino acids. The V and J ends lost 0 bases and 4 bases, in that order; junction bases with no gene match: 10. The germline V gene has CDR1 SGHRS and CDR2 YFSETQ. The CDR3 is CASSLAGTGGYDGYGYTF. DNA for the CDR3: TGCGCCAGCAGCTTGGCCGGGACAGGGGGCTATGACGGCTATGGCTACACCTTC.

The count of this clone is one. The chain combines TRBV19 with TRBJ2-7; 10 nucleotides line up with TRBD2. The V and J ends lost 5 bases and 4 bases, in that order; junction bases with no gene match: 5. Per germline, CDR1 LNHDA and CDR2 SQIVND (reference sequence). CDR3 size: 14 residues. Here the CDR3 reads CASSEPSGSYEQYF. The CDR3 region has the DNA TGTGCCAGTAGTGAACCTAGCGGGAGTTACGAGCAGTACTTC.

The rearrangement links TRBV23-1 to TRBJ2-5; TRBD1 matches 9 bases. TRBV23-1 is annotated as an ORF whose role is uncertain. V was clipped by 7 bases and J by 5 bases; unmatched bases: 5. CDR3 length: 13 amino acids. The CDR3 is CASMRQGVETQYF. CDR3 nucleotides: TGCGCCAGCATGCGACAGGGGGTTGAGACCCAGTACTTC.

The chain combines TRBV6-1 with TRBJ2-7; 10 bases are a match to TRBD2. Germline V gene lookup returns CDR1 MNHNS and CDR2 SASEGT. The CDR3 covers 15 residues. V lost 3 bases, J lost 1 base, and 3 bases stayed unmatched. CDR3 sequence reads: CASSEEREGSYEQYF. CDR3 sequence (DNA): TGTGCCAGCAGTGAGGAGCGGGAGGGATCCTACGAGCAGTACTTC.

CDR3 sequence (DNA): TGTGCCAGCAGCTCCTTTGACCTTATTGTTAACTATGGCTACACCTTC. Amino acids: CASSSFDLIVNYGYTF. This chain connects TRBV5-4 to TRBJ1-2; no firm D call. CDR3 length: 16 residues. V was shortened by 3 bases and J by 1 base, with 16 bases between the two germline ends. Germline CDR1 reads SGHNT; CDR2 reads YYREEE (reference sequence).

The gene calls are TRBV15 and TRBJ1-4; D is unclear. Germline CDR1 and CDR2: LNHNV and YYDKDF (reference sequence). The V gene lost 5 bases and the J gene lost 3 bases, with 19 bases spanning the gap. The CDR3 runs 17 residues. The CDR3 DNA is TGTGCCACCAGCTCTCCTTCAGTGGGCCCTTCTAATGAAAAACTGTTTTTT. Amino acid sequence: CATSSPSVGPSNEKLFF. The variable domain in full, with the rest retrieved from reference TRBV15 and TRBJ1-4, is DAMVIQNPRYQVTQFGKPVTLSCSQTLNHNVMYWYQQKSSQAPKLLFHYYDKDFNNEADTPDNFQSRRPNTSFCFLDIRSPGLGDTAMYLCATSSPSVGPSNEKLFFGSGTQLSVL.

The V call is TRBV4-2, the J call TRBJ1-4, with 9 bases lining up with TRBD1. This CDR3 region has 15 residues. CDR1 and CDR2 (germline): LGHNA, YNFKEQ. The V segment lost 5 bases and the J segment 6 bases; nucleotides outside the gene matches: 7. In DNA form, the CDR3 reads TGTGCCAGCAGCAAAACAGGGGGCCTGGATGAAAAACTGTTTTTT. Its protein product is CASSKTGGLDEKLFF.

The chain employs TRBV5-6 and TRBJ1-2, with D tentatively TRBD1 (5 bases). With 0 bases removed from V and 1 base from J, the gap between germline ends came to 19 bases. Germline-derived CDR1 and CDR2 are SGHDT and YYEEEE. The length of the CDR3 is 18 residues. The CDR3 reads CASSLGFRDWGFNYGYTF. In DNA, the CDR3 is TGTGCCAGCAGCTTGGGCTTCCGGGACTGGGGCTTTAACTATGGCTACACCTTC.

V is TRBV19 and J is TRBJ1-1; D remains ambiguous. V was clipped by 2 bases and J by 4 bases, with 8 bases between them. CDR1 and CDR2 from the germline V gene are LNHDA and SQIVND (reference sequence). The CDR3 has 13 amino acids. CDR3 DNA sequence: TGTGCCAGTAGTATAAGTAGGGCCACTGAAGCTTTCTTT. Protein sequence: CASSISRATEAFF.

The CDR3: CASSPGQPEAFF. Written as DNA, the CDR3 is TGTGCCAGCAGCCCGGGACAGCCAGAAGCTTTCTTT. The chain carries TRBV6-1 and TRBJ1-1, with 7 bases that match TRBD1. Germline lookup yields CDR1 MNHNS and CDR2 SASEGT. The CDR3 is 12 residues long. Trimming removed 6 bases from V and 8 bases from J; junction bases left unmatched: 6.

The V and J genes are TRBV7-6 and TRBJ2-1; TRBD2 agrees at 7 bases. Germline CDR1 reads SGHVS; CDR2 reads FNYEAQ. Germline trimming cut 5 bases from V and 3 bases from J; bases unmatched to any gene: 7. There are 15 residues in the CDR3. CDR3 nucleotide sequence: TGTGCCAGCAGCCCTAGGGACTACAGCTACAATGAGCAGTTCTTC. Translation gives CASSPRDYSYNEQFF. Filled out from reference TRBV7-6 and TRBJ2-1, the complete variable domain reads GAGVSQSPRYKVTKRGQDVALRCDPISGHVSLYWYRQALGQGPEFLTYFNYEAQQDKSGLPNDRFSAERPEGSISTLTIQRTEQRDSAMYRCASSPRDYSYNEQFFGPGTRLTVL.

The V and J genes are TRBV5-6 and TRBJ2-1; TRBD2 matches 9 bases. The V segment lost 4 bases and the J segment 5 bases; nucleotides outside the gene matches: 13. CDR1 and CDR2 from the germline V gene are SGHDT and YYEEEE. The CDR3 is 17 amino acids. CDR3 sequence (DNA): TGTGCCAGCAGCGGGGGACTAGCCCAAGAGGGTCACAATGAGCAGTTCTTC. The encoded protein is CASSGGLAQEGHNEQFF.

The rearrangement joins TRBV27 to TRBJ2-1; TRBD2 matches at 16 bases. Per germline, CDR1 MNHEY and CDR2 SMNVEV (reference sequence). The CDR3 runs 19 residues. V lost 5 bases and J lost 5; bases outside the gene matches: 12. This CDR3 is CASSRGTSGRVRANNEQFF. CDR3 coding DNA: TGTGCCAGCAGTAGAGGGACTAGCGGGAGGGTCAGGGCGAACAATGAGCAGTTCTTC.

The V call is TRBV2, the J call TRBJ2-5, with D possibly TRBD1 on 6 matching bases. The CDR3 has 16 amino acids. Germline values: CDR1 SNHLY, CDR2 FYNNEI. The germline V and J ends were trimmed by 3 bases and 4 bases, with 18 bases remaining between them. The chain's CDR3 is CASSEGARNGGETQYF. The CDR3 coding sequence is TGTGCCAGCAGTGAGGGGGCCCGGAATGGCGGAGAGACCCAGTACTTC.

The rearrangement links TRBV19 to TRBJ2-2; tentatively, D is TRBD2 (6 bases). V lost 5 bases to trimming and J lost 4 bases, with 14 bases between them. Germline V gene lookup returns CDR1 LNHDA and CDR2 SQIVND (reference sequence). The CDR3 runs 15 residues. The CDR3 here is CASSGARRGTGELFF. DNA for the CDR3: TGTGCCAGTAGTGGCGCAAGGCGGGGCACCGGGGAGCTGTTTTTT. Using reference TRBV19 and TRBJ2-2 for the parts outside the CDR3, the full variable domain is DGGITQSPKYLFRKEGQNVTLSCEQNLNHDAMYWYRQDPGQGLRLIYYSQIVNDFQKGDIAEGYSVSREKKESFPLTVTSAQKNPTAFYLCASSGARRGTGELFFGEGSRLTVL.

This clone occurred a few times. Other nucleotide sequences from this sample produce the same CDR3. This sequence joins TRBV27 and TRBJ1-3; maybe TRBD1 (5 bases). This CDR3 has 15 residues. V shed 3 bases and J shed 0 bases, with 9 bases lying between them. Germline CDR1 is MNHEY and CDR2 is SMNVEV (reference sequence). The CDR3 spells CASSLGRGSGNTIYF. The CDR3 coding sequence is TGTGCCAGCAGTTTGGGACGGGGCTCTGGAAACACCATATATTTT.

J is TRBJ2-7 and V is TRBV28; D remains unclear. The CDR3 runs 14 residues. V was pared by 10 bases and J by 1 base, with 17 bases between. The germline CDR1 and CDR2 sequences are MDHEN and SYDVKM. The CDR3 DNA reads TGTGCCACCATGGGGTATTTTGCGTCCTACGAGCAGTACTTC. This encodes CATMGYFASYEQYF.

The rearrangement links TRBV4-1 to TRBJ2-5; D call uncertain. V gave up 0 bases and J gave up 0 bases, with 11 bases separating them. The CDR3 sequence is 16 residues long. Germline V CDR1 and CDR2: MGHRA, YSYEKL. The CDR3 DNA reads TGCGCCAGCAGCCAAGATCGAGACGGAAACCAAGAGACCCAGTACTTC. Amino acids: CASSQDRDGNQETQYF.

This clone is a singleton in its sample. The rearrangement links TRBV28 to TRBJ2-4; 7 nucleotides line up with TRBD2. Trimming removed 4 bases from V and 3 bases from J; junction bases left unmatched: 9. CDR3 length equals 16 residues. The V gene's germline CDR1 is MDHEN and CDR2 SYDVKM. CDR3 amino acids: CASSSLAETGKNIQYF. CDR3 bases: TGTGCCAGCAGTTCCCTAGCGGAGACGGGCAAAAACATTCAGTACTTC.

The rearrangement links TRBV6-6 to TRBJ1-1; D is unresolved. The germline V and J ends were trimmed by 2 bases and 1 base, with 2 bases remaining between them. The germline gives CDR1 MNHNY, CDR2 SVGAGI (reference sequence). The CDR3 spans 12 residues. This chain's CDR3 is CASSYRNTEAFF. DNA of the CDR3: TGTGCCAGCAGTTACCGGAACACTGAAGCTTTCTTT.

This chain links TRBV11-2 with TRBJ1-2; D may be TRBD1 (6 bases). CDR3 length: 14 residues. Germline CDR1 and CDR2: SGHAT and FQNNGV. V was cut by 1 base and J by 6 bases, with 12 bases left in between. CDR3 loop: CASSLGVGGNGYTF. CDR3 nucleotides: TGTGCCAGCAGCTTAGGGGTAGGGGGGAATGGCTACACCTTC. Full variable domain (remainder filled in from reference TRBV11-2 and TRBJ1-2): EAGVAQSPRYKIIEKRQSVAFWCNPISGHATLYWYQQILGQGPKLLIQFQNNGVVDDSQLPKDRFSAERLKGVDSTLKIQPAKLEDSAVYLCASSLGVGGNGYTFGSGTRLTVV.

In its sample, this clone was seen once. This sequence joins TRBV6-5 and TRBJ2-5; D gene ambiguous. This CDR3 has 12 residues. From germline, CDR1 is MNHEY and CDR2 SVGAGI. Between the trimmed V and J ends, which lost 6 bases and 5 bases, there was a span of 10 bases. The CDR3 DNA is TGTGCCAGCAGCGGTTCTGGGGAGACCCAGTACTTC. Protein product: CASSGSGETQYF.

This clone was seen only a few times. The chain links TRBV7-2 to TRBJ2-7; D is unclear. This CDR3 has 14 residues. Germline V gene sequence: CDR1 SGHTA, CDR2 FQGNSA. Trimming cost V 0 bases and J 6 bases, with 12 bases left between them. CDR3 region: CASSLAILHSEQYF. The CDR3 DNA follows: TGTGCCAGCAGCTTAGCGATTTTACACTCCGAGCAGTACTTC.

This clone was seen more than once but under ten times. The V call is TRBV5-1, the J call TRBJ2-2, with D possibly matching TRBD2 (7 bases). The germline V and J ends were trimmed by 1 base and 7 bases, with 20 bases remaining between them. This CDR3 spans 17 amino acids. Germline CDR1 is SGHRS and CDR2 is YFSETQ. The CDR3 loop reads CASSLYVGGLNFGELFF. Here the CDR3 DNA reads TGCGCCAGCAGCTTGTACGTCGGGGGGCTTAACTTCGGGGAGCTGTTTTTT.

This clone is a singleton in its sample. The chain combines TRBV7-9 with TRBJ2-7; 8 bases map to TRBD1. Germline V gene sequence: CDR1 SEHNR, CDR2 FQNEAQ (reference sequence). J was trimmed by 5 bases and V by 5 bases; bases with no gene match: 5. The CDR3 has 13 residues. The CDR3 spells CASSPGGFDEQYF. CDR3 coding DNA: TGTGCCAGCAGCCCAGGGGGCTTTGACGAGCAGTACTTC.

The chain is built from TRBV11-1 and TRBJ2-7, with 12 positions matching TRBD2. This CDR3 contains 15 residues. CDR1 and CDR2 from the germline V gene are SGHAT and FQDESV (reference sequence). With 8 bases clipped from V and 0 bases from J, the junction kept 5 bases outside the gene matches. The chain's CDR3 is CASQRTSGTSYEQYF. DNA for the CDR3: TGTGCCAGCCAACGGACTAGCGGGACCTCCTACGAGCAGTACTTC.